The present T cell receptor (beta chain) was sequenced within a study of T-cell memory formation after mild COVID-19. CDR3 length: 13 amino acids. Germline lookup yields CDR1 SEHNR and CDR2 FQNEAQ (reference sequence). V was pared by 5 bases and J by 3 bases, with 9 bases between. Using its own MiXCR run on the 5' RACE reads, TCRdb lists one record per CDR3 protein. The repertoire holds 200,000 to 300,000 distinct CDR3 sequences, with approximately 16% as singletons. The sample comprised PBMCs or a T cell subset sorted from them (not recorded which). The receptor was isolated from a man aged 18 to 35 who had mild COVID-19 (a few samples of this study predate the infection). Cell type and time point are not known. This chain joins TRBV7-9 and TRBJ2-3, with no clear D. CDR3 in amino acids: CASSPMSTDTQYF. CDR3 bases: TGTGCCAGCAGCCCTATGTCGACAGATACGCAGTATTTT.